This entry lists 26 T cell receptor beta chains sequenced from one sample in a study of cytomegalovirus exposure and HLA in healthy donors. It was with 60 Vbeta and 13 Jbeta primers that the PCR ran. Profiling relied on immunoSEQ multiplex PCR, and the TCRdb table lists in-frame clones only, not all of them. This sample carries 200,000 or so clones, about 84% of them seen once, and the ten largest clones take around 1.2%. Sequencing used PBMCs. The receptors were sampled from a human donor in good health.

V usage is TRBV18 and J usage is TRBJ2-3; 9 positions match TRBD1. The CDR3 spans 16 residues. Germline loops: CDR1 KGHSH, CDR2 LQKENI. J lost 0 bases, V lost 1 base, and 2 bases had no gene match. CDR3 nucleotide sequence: TGTGCCAGCTCACCACTGGACAGGGGTAGCACAGATACGCAGTATTTT. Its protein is CASSPLDRGSTDTQYF.

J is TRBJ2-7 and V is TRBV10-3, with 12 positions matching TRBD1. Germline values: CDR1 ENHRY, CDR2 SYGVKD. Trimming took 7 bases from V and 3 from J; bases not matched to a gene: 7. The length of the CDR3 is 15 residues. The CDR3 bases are TGTGCCATCACCCAGGGACAGGGGGCTTACTACGAGCAGTACTTC. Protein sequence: CAITQGQGAYYEQYF.

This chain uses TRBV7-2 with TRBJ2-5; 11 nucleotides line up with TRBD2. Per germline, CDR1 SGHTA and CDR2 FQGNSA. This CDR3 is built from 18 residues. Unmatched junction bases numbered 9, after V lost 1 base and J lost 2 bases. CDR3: CASSLDLAGGIWQETQYF. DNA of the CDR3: TGTGCCAGCAGCTTAGATCTAGCGGGAGGAATATGGCAAGAGACCCAGTACTTC.

As DNA, the CDR3 is TGTGCCAGTAACAGACCCACCTACGAGCAGTACTTC. Translation: CASNRPTYEQYF. The rearrangement links TRBV28 to TRBJ2-7; no clear D gene. The germline gives CDR1 MDHEN, CDR2 SYDVKM. The CDR3 consists of 12 residues. V dropped 9 bases and J dropped 2 bases, with 11 bases sitting between them.

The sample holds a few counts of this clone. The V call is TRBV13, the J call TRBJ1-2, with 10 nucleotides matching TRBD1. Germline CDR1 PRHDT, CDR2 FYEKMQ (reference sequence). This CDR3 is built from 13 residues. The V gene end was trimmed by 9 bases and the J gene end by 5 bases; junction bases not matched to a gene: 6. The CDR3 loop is CARRDRGHYGYTF. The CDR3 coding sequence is TGTGCCAGACGGGACAGGGGACATTATGGCTACACCTTC.

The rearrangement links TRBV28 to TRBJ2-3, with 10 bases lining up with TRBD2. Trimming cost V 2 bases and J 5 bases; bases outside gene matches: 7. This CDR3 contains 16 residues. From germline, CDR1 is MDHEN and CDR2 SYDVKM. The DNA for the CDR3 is TGTGCCAGCAGTTTAAGGAGCGGGAGGGCCTTAGATACGCAGTATTTT. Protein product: CASSLRSGRALDTQYF.

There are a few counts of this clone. The CDR3 loop is CASSLGTGGVQTQYF. CDR3 bases: TGCGCCAGCAGCTTGGGGACAGGGGGCGTCCAGACCCAGTACTTC. The chain links TRBV5-1 to TRBJ2-5; 11 positions agree with TRBD1. This CDR3 comprises 15 residues. The trim removed 0 bases at V and 6 bases at J, leaving 4 bases unmatched. CDR1 is SGHRS, CDR2 YFSETQ, per germline. Full variable domain (outside the CDR3, taken from reference TRBV5-1 and TRBJ2-5): KAGVTQTPRYLIKTRGQQVTLSCSPISGHRSVSWYQQTPGQGLQFLFEYFSETQRNKGNFPGRFSGRQFSNSRSEMNVSTLELGDSALYLCASSLGTGGVQTQYFGPGTRLLVL.

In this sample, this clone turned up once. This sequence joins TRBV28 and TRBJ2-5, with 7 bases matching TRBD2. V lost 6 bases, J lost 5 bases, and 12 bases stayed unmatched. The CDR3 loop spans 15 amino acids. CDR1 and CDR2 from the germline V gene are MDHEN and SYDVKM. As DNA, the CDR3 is TGTGCCAGCAGCCCCCGGTGGGGAGGGGTCGAGACCCAGTACTTC. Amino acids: CASSPRWGGVETQYF.

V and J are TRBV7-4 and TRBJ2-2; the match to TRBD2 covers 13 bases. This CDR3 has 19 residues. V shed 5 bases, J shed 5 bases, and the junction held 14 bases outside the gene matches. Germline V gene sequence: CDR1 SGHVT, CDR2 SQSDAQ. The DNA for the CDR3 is TGTGCCAGCAGCCAGGTCGGGAGGGGACTAGCGGGACGGACCGGGGAGCTGTTTTTT. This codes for CASSQVGRGLAGRTGELFF.

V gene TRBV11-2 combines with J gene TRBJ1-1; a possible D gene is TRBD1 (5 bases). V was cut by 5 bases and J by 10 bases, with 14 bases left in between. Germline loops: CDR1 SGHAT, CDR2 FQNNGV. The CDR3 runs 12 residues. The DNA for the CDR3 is TGTGCCAGCAGCGCTTCAGGGAATGGAGCTTTCTTT. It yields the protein CASSASGNGAFF.

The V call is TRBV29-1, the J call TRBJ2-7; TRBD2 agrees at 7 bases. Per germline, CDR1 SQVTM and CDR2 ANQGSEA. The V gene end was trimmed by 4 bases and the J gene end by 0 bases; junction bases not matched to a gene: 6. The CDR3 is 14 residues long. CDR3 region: CSVGASGSSYEQYF. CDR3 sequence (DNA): TGCAGCGTTGGGGCTAGCGGCAGCTCCTACGAGCAGTACTTC.

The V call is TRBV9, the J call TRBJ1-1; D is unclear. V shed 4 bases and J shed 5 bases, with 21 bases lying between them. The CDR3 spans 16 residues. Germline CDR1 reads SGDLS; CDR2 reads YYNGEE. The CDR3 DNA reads TGTGCCAGCAGCCCGGTGTTTAGCGTTGGATCGACTGAAGCTTTCTTT. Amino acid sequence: CASSPVFSVGSTEAFF.

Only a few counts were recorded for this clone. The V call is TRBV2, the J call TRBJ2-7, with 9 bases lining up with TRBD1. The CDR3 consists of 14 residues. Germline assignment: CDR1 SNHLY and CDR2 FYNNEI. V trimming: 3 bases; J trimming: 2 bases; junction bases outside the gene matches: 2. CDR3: CASSDRDRAYEQYF. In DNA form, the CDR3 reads TGTGCCAGCAGTGACCGGGACAGGGCCTACGAGCAGTACTTC.

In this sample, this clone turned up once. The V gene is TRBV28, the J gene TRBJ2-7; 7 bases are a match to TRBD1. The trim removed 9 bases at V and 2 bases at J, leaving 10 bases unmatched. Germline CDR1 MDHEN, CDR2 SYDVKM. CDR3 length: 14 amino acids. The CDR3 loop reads CASLGEGGPYEQYF. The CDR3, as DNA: TGTGCCAGTCTAGGAGAAGGGGGCCCCTACGAGCAGTACTTC.

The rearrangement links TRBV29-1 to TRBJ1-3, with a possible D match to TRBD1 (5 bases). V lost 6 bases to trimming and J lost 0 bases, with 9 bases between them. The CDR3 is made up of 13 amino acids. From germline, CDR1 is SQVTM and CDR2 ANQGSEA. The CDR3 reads CSVWGSSGNTIYF. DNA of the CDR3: TGCAGCGTCTGGGGCAGCTCTGGAAACACCATATATTTT.

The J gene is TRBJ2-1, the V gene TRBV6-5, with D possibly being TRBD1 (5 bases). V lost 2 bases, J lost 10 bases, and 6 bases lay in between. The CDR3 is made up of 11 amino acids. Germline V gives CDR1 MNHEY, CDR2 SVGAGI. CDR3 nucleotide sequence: TGTGCCAGCAGTTACGACAGCGAGCAGTTCTTC. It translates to CASSYDSEQFF.

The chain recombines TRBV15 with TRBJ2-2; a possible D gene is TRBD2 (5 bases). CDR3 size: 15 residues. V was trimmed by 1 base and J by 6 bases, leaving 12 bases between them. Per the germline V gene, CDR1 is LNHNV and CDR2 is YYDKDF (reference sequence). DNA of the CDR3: TGTGCCACCAGCAGAGGAGAGGGATCCCCCGGGGAGCTGTTTTTT. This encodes CATSRGEGSPGELFF.

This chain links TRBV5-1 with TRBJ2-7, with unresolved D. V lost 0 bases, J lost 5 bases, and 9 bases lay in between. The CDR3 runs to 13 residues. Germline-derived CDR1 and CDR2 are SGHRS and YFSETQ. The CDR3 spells CASSLDPEDEQYF. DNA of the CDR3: TGCGCCAGCAGCTTGGATCCAGAAGACGAGCAGTACTTC.

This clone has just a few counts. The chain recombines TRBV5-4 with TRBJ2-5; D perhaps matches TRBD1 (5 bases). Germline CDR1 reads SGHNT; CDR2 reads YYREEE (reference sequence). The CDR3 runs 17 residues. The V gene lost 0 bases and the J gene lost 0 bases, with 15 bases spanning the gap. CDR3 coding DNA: TGTGCCAGCAGCTTGGAGTTCCCAGGGCCCCACCAAGAGACCCAGTACTTC. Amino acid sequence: CASSLEFPGPHQETQYF.

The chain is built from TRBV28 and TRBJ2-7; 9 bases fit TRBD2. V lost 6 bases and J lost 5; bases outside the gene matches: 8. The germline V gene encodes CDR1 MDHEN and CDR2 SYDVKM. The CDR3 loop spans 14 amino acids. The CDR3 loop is CASREAGGFDEQYF. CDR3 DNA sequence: TGTGCCAGCAGGGAAGCGGGAGGTTTTGACGAGCAGTACTTC.

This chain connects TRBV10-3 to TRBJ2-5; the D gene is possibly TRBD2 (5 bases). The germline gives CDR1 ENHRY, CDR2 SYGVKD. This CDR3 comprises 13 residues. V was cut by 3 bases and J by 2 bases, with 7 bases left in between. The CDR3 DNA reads TGTGCCATCAGTGATAGCGTACAAGAGACCCAGTACTTC. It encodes CAISDSVQETQYF.

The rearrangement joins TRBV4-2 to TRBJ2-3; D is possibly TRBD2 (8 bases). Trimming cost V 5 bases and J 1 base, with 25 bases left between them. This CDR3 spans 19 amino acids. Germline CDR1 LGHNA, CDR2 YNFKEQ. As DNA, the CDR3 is TGTGCCAGCAGCATAAGTTACAGGGGTAGCGGGACCCGCACAGATACGCAGTATTTT. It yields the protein CASSISYRGSGTRTDTQYF.

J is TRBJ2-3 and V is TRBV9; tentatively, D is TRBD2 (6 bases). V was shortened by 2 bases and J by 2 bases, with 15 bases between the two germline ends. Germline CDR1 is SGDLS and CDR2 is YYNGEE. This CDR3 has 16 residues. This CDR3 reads CASSVLAVSLTDTQYF. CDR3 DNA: TGTGCCAGCAGCGTTTTAGCGGTTTCGCTCACAGATACGCAGTATTTT.

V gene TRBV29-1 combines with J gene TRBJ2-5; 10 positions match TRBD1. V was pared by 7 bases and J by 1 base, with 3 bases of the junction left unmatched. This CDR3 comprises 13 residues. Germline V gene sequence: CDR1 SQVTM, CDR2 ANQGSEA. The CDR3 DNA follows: TGCAGCGCGACAGGGGGCTCCCAAGAGACCCAGTACTTC. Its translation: CSATGGSQETQYF.

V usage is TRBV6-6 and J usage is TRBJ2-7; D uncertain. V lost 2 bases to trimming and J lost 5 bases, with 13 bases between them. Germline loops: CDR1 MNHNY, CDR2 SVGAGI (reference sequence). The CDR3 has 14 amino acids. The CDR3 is CASSYPEPDDEQYF. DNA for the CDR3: TGTGCCAGCAGTTACCCTGAGCCCGATGACGAGCAGTACTTC.

The CDR3 protein is CASSLSTGGGTQYF. In nucleotides, the CDR3 is TGTGCCAGCAGTTTATCGACAGGGGGAGGGACCCAGTACTTC. The genes are TRBV27 and TRBJ2-5; 9 nucleotides agree with TRBD1. This CDR3 region has 14 residues. Trimming at V came to 0 bases and at J to 7 bases, leaving 3 bases not matched to a gene. Germline V gene lookup returns CDR1 MNHEY and CDR2 SMNVEV (reference sequence).